Listed below are T cell receptor beta chains from one sample, sequenced in a study of metastatic and nonmetastatic thyroid tumors. MiXCR reprocessed the PCR reads for TCRdb. The sample yields fewer than 3,500 clones, 25% to 30% seen once. Sequencing was carried out using tumor tissue. These receptors came from a female donor with papillary thyroid cancer or a benign thyroid nodule (not recorded which). Some clones in this sample may be carry-over from other donors' samples. Both conserved end residues are part of each CDR3. D genes are given only for firm matches. Size values are once, few and many counts, or a class for expanded clones, and some rows have none.

-	TRBV4-3	medium-sized	TRBJ1-3	CASSQSTGSGNTIYF	TGCGCCAGCAGCCAATCGACGGGCTCTGGAAACACCATATATTTT
-	TRBV6-2/TRBV6-3	few	TRBJ1-5	CASSYQGHQPQHF	TGTGCCAGCAGTTACCAGGGCCATCAGCCCCAGCATTTT
-	TRBV20-1	-	TRBJ1-2	CSANIALFVYGYTF	TGCAGTGCTAATATCGCCCTTTTCGTTTATGGCTACACCTTC
-	TRBV20-1	-	TRBJ2-7	CSARDPGPGSWEQYF	TGCAGTGCTAGGGACCCCGGGCCCGGATCTTGGGAGCAGTACTTC
TRBD1	TRBV4-3	medium-sized	TRBJ1-4	CASSTFYRGAREKLFF	TGCGCCAGCAGCACATTTTACAGGGGCGCCCGGGAAAAACTGTTTTTT
-	TRBV28	-	TRBJ2-2	CASSLGVGLGELFF	TGTGCCAGCAGTTTAGGTGTCGGGCTCGGGGAGCTGTTTTTT
-	TRBV6-1	medium-sized	TRBJ2-1	CASSEGSASYNEQFF	TGTGCCAGCAGTGAAGGAAGCGCCTCCTACAATGAGCAGTTCTTC
TRBD1	TRBV27	few	TRBJ1-5	CASSQGGQPQHF	TGTGCCAGCAGTCAGGGGGGTCAGCCCCAGCATTTT
-	TRBV6-1	-	TRBJ1-3	CASSENVLGGNTIYF	TGTGCCAGCAGTGAAAACGTCTTGGGTGGAAACACCATATATTTT
TRBD2	TRBV20-1	medium-sized	TRBJ2-1	CSASGGRIFLEQFF	TGCAGTGCTAGTGGCGGGAGAATTTTTCTTGAGCAGTTCTTC